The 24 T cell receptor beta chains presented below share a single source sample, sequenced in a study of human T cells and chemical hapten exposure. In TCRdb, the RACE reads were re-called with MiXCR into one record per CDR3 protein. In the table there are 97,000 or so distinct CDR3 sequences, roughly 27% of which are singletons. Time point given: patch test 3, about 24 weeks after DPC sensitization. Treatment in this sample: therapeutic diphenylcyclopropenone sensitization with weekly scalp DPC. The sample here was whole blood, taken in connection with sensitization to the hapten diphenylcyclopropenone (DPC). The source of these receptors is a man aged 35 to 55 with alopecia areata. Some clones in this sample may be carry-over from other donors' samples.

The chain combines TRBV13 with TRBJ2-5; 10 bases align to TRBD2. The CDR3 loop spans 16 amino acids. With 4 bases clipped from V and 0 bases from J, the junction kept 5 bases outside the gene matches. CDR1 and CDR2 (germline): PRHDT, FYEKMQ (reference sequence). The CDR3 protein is CASSSTTSGYQETQYF. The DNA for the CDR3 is TGTGCCAGCAGCTCGACGACTAGCGGGTACCAAGAGACCCAGTACTTC. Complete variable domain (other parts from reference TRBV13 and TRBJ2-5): AAGVIQSPRHLIKEKRETATLKCYPIPRHDTVYWYQQGPGQDPQFLISFYEKMQSDKGSIPDRFSAQQFSDYHSELNMSSLELGDSALYFCASSSTTSGYQETQYFGPGTRLLVL.

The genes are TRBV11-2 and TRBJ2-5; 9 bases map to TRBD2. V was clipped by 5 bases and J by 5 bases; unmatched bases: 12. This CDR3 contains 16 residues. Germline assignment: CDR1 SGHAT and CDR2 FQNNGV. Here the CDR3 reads CASSAGGSGRAETQYF. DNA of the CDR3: TGTGCCAGCAGCGCCGGGGGTAGCGGGAGAGCGGAGACCCAGTACTTC.

CDR3 bases: TGTGCCAGCACCCCGGGACTAGAGCAGTTCTTC. Its protein product is CASTPGLEQFF. This sequence joins TRBV12-3 or TRBV12-4 and TRBJ2-1; 7 bases match TRBD2. The V gene end was trimmed by 7 bases and the J gene end by 10 bases; junction bases not matched to a gene: 4. The length of the CDR3 is 11 residues.

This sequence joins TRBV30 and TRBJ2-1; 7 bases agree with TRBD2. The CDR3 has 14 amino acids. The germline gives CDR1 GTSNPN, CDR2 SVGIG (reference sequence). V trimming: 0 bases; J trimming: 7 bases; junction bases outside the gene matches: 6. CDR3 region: CAWSVGGGGNEQFF. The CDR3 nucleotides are TGTGCCTGGAGTGTTGGGGGGGGAGGGAATGAGCAGTTCTTC. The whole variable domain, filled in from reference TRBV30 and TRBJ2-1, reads SQTIHQWPATLVQPVGSPLSLECTVEGTSNPNLYWYRQAAGRGLQLLFYSVGIGQISSEVPQNLSASRPQDRQFILSSKKLLLSDSGFYLCAWSVGGGGNEQFFGPGTRLTVL.

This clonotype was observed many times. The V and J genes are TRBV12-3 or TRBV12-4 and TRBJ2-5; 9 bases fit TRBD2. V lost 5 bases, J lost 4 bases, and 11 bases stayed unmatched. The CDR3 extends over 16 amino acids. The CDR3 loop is CASSPTSGPIAETQYF. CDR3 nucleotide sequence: TGTGCCAGCAGTCCAACTAGCGGGCCCATTGCAGAGACCCAGTACTTC.

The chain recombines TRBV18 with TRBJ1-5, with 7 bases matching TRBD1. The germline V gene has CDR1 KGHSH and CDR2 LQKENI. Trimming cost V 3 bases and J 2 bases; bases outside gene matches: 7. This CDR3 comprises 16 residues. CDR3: CASSPGTGDRNQPQHF. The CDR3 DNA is TGTGCCAGCTCACCGGGTACAGGGGATCGCAATCAGCCCCAGCATTTT.

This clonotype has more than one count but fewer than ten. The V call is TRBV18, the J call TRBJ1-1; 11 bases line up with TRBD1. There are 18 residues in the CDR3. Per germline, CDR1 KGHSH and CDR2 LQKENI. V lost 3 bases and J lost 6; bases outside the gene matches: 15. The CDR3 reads CASSPRTGQGAQVAEAFF. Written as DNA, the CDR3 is TGTGCCAGCTCACCCCGAACCGGACAGGGGGCGCAGGTGGCTGAAGCTTTCTTT.

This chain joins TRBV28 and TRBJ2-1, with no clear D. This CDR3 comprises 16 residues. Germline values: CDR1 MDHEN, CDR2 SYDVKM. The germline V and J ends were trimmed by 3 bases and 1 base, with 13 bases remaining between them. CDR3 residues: CASSFALSSSYNEQFF. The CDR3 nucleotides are TGTGCCAGCAGTTTCGCTCTCAGTAGTTCCTACAATGAGCAGTTCTTC.

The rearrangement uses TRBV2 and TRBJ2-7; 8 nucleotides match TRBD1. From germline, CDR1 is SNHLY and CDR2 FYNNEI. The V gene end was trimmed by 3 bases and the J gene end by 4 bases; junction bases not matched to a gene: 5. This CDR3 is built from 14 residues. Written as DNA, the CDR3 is TGTGCCAGCAGTGACGCGGACAGGGTATACGAGCAGTACTTC. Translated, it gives CASSDADRVYEQYF.

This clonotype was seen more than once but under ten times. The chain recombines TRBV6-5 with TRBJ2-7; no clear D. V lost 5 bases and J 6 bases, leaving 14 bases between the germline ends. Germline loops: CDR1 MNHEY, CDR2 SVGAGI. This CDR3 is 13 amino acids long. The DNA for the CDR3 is TGTGCCAGCAGTCGACACCCGGATATCGAGCAGTACTTC. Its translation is CASSRHPDIEQYF.

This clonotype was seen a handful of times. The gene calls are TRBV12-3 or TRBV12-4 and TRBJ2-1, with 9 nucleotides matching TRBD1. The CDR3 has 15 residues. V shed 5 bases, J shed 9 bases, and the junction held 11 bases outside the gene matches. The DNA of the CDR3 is TGTGCCAGCAGTCCGCAACAGGGGGCCTATAGTGAGCAGTTCTTC. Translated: CASSPQQGAYSEQFF.

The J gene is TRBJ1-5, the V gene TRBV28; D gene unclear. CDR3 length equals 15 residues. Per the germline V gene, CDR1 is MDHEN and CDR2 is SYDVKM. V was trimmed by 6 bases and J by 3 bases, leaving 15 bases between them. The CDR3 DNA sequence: TGTGCCAGCAGCAGAGGTGGGAACAACAATCAGCCCCAGCATTTT. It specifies CASSRGGNNNQPQHF. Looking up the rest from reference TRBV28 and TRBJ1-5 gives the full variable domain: DVKVTQSSRYLVKRTGEKVFLECVQDMDHENMFWYRQDPGLGLRLIYFSYDVKMKEKGDIPEGYSVSREKKERFSLILESASTNQTSMYLCASSRGGNNNQPQHFGDGTRLSIL.

For the CDR3, the DNA is TGCAGTGCTAGGGGCGGGACCGTTCACAATGAGCAGTTCTTC. Protein product: CSARGGTVHNEQFF. This sequence joins TRBV20-1 and TRBJ2-1; the D gene is possibly TRBD2 (6 bases). The V end was cut by 3 bases, the J end by 5 bases, with 14 bases between. CDR1 and CDR2 from the germline V gene are DFQATT and SNEGSKA (reference sequence). The CDR3 is made up of 14 amino acids.

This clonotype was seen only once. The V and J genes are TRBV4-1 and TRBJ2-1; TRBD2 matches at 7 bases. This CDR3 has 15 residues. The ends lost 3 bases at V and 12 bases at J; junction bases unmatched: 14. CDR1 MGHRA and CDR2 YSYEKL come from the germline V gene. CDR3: CASSQILPSGRGQFF. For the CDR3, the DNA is TGCGCCAGCAGCCAGATCCTACCTAGCGGACGAGGGCAGTTCTTC.

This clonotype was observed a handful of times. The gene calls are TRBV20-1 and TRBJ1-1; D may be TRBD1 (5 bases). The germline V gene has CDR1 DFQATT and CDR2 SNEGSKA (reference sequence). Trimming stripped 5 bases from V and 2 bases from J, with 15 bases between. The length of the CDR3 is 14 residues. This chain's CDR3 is CSARSGGANTEAFF. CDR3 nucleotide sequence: TGCAGTGCTCGATCCGGAGGGGCAAACACTGAAGCTTTCTTT.

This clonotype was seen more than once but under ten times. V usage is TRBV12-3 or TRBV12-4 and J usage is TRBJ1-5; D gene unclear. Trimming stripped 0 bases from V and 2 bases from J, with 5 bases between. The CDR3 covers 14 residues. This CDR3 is CASSLAGGNQPQHF. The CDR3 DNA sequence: TGTGCCAGCAGTTTAGCAGGTGGCAATCAGCCCCAGCATTTT.

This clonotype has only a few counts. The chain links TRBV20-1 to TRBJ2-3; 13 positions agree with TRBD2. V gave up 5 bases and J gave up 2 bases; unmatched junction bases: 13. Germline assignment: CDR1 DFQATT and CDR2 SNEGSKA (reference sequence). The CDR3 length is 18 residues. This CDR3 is CSAYRLAGGTPTTDTQYF. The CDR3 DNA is TGCAGTGCTTACCGACTAGCGGGAGGTACCCCCACCACAGATACGCAGTATTTT.

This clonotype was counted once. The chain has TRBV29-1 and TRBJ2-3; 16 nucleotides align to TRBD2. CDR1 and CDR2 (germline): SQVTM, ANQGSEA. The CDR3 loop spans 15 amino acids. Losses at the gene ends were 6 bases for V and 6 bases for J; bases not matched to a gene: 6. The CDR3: CSVPGTSGRGDTQYF. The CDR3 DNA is TGCAGCGTCCCCGGGACTAGCGGGAGGGGGGATACGCAGTATTTT.

The CDR3, as DNA: TGCAGCGTCGCGAATCCGGCTAGCGGGAGTTCAGAGACCCAGTACTTC. Translating it yields CSVANPASGSSETQYF. The rearrangement uses TRBV29-1 and TRBJ2-5, with 10 bases lining up with TRBD2. CDR1 SQVTM and CDR2 ANQGSEA come from the germline V gene. This CDR3 is 16 amino acids long. V shed 6 bases and J 4 bases; nucleotides not matched to a gene: 14.

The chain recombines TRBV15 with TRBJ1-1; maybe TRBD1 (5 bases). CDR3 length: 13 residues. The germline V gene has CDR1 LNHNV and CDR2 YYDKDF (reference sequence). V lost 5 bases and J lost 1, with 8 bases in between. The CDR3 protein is CATSRDWNTEAFF. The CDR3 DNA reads TGTGCCACCAGCCGGGACTGGAACACTGAAGCTTTCTTT.

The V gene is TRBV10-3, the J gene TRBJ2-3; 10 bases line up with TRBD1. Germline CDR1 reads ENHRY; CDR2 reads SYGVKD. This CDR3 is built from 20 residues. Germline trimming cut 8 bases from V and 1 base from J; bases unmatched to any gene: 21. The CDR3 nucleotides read TGTGCCATCGGAGGAGTGACAGGGGGCTCATCCCAACTAGGCACAGATACGCAGTATTTT. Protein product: CAIGGVTGGSSQLGTDTQYF.

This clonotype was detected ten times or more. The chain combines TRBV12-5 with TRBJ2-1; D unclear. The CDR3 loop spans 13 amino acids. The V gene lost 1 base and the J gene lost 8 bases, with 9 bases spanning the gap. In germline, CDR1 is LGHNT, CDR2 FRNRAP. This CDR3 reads CASGLGWAYEQFF. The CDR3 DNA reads TGTGCTAGTGGTTTGGGCTGGGCGTATGAGCAGTTCTTC.

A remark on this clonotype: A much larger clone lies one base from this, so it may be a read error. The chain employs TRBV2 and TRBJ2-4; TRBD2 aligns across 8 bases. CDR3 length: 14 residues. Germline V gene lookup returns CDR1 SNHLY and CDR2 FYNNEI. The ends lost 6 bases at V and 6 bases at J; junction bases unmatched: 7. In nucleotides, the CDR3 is TGTGCCAGCAGGGTAGCGGGAACGCTAAACATTCAGTACTTC. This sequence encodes CASRVAGTLNIQYF.

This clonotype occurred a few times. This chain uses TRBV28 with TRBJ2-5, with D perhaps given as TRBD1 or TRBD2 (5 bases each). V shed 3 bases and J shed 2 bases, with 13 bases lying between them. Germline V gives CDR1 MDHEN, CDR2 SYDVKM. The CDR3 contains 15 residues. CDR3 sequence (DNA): TGTGCCAGCAGTTTTGGGGGATTTTCGCAAGAGACCCAGTACTTC. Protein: CASSFGGFSQETQYF.